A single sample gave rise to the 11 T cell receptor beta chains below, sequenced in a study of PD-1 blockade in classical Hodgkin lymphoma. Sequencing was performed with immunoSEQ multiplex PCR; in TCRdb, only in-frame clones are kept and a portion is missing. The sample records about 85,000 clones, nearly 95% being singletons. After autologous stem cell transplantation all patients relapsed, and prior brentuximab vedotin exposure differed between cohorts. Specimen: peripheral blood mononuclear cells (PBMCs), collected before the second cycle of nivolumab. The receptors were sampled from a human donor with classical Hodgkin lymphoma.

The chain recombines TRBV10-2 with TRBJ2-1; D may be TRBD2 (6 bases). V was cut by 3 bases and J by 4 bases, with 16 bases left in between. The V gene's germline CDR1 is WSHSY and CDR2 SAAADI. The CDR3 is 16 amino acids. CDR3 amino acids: CASSDGLRLVYNEQFF. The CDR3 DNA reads TGCGCCAGCAGTGACGGACTTCGACTAGTTTACAATGAGCAGTTCTTC.

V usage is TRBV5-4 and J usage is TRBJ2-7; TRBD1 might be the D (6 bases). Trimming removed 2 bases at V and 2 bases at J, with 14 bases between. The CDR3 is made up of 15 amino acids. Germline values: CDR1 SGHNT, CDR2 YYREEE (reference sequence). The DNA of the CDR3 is TGTGCCAGCAGCTTATTACAGGGTCGGCCCTACGAGCAGTACTTC. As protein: CASSLLQGRPYEQYF.

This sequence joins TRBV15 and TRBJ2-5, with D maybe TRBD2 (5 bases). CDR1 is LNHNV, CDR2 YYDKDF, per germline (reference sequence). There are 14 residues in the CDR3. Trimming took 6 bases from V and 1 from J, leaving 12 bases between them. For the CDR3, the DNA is TGTGCCACCAGTGCCGGCGGACTCCAAGAGACCCAGTACTTC. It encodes CATSAGGLQETQYF.

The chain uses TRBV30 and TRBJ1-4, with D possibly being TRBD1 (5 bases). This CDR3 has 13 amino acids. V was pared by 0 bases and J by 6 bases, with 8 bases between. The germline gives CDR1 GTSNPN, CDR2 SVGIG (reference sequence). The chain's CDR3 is CAWSVGLDEKLFF. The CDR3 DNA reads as TGTGCCTGGAGTGTGGGGCTGGATGAAAAACTGTTTTTT.

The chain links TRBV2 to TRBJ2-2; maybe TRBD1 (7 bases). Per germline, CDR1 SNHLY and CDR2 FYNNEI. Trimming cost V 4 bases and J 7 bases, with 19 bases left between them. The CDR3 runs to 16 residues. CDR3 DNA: TGTGCCAGCAGTGTTACAGGGGCCCGGGGAGGCGGGGAGCTGTTTTTT. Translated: CASSVTGARGGGELFF.

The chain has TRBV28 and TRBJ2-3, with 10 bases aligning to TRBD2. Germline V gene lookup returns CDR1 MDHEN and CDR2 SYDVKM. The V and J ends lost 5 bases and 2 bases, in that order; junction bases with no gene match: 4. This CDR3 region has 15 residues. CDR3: CASSGLAGATDTQYF. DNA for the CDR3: TGTGCCAGCAGTGGGCTAGCGGGAGCCACAGATACGCAGTATTTT.

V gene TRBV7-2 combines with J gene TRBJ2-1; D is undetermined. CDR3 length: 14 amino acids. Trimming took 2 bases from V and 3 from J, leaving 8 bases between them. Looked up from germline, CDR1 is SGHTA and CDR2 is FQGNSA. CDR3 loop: CASSLRWDYNEQFF. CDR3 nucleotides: TGTGCCAGCAGCTTACGATGGGACTACAATGAGCAGTTCTTC. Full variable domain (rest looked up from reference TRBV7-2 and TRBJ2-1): GAGVSQSPSNKVTEKGKDVELRCDPISGHTALYWYRQSLGQGLEFLIYFQGNSAPDKSGLPSDRFSAERTGGSVSTLTIQRTQQEDSAVYLCASSLRWDYNEQFFGPGTRLTVL.

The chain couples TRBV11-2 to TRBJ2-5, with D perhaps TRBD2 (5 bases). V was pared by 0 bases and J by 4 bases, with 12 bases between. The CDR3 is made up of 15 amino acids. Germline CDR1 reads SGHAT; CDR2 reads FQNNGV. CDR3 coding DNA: TGTGCCAGCAGCTTAGATGGGAGTTCAGGAGAGACCCAGTACTTC. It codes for CASSLDGSSGETQYF.

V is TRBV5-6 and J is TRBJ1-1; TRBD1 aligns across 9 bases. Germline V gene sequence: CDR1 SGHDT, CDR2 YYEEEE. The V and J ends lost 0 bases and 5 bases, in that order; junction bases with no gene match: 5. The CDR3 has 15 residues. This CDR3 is CASSLARDRVTEAFF. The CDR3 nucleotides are TGTGCCAGCAGCTTGGCCCGGGACAGGGTTACTGAAGCTTTCTTT.

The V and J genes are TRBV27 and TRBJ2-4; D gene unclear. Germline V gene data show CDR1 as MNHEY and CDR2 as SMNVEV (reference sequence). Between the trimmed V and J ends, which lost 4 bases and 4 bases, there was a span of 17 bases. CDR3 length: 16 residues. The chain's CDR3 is CASSSGEFARKNIQYF. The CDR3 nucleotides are TGTGCCAGCAGTTCCGGCGAGTTTGCGAGAAAAAACATTCAGTACTTC.

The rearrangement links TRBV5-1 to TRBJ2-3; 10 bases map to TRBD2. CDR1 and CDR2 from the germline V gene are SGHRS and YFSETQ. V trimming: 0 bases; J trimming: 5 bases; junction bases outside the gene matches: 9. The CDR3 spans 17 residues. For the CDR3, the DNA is TGCGCCAGCAGCTTGGGCGTCCAGCGGGAGGGTGAAGATACGCAGTATTTT. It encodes CASSLGVQREGEDTQYF. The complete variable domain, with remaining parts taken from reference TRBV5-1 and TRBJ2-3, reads KAGVTQTPRYLIKTRGQQVTLSCSPISGHRSVSWYQQTPGQGLQFLFEYFSETQRNKGNFPGRFSGRQFSNSRSEMNVSTLELGDSALYLCASSLGVQREGEDTQYFGPGTRLTVL.